A selection of T cell receptor beta chains follows, all from one sample in a study of CD8 T cells in ankylosing spondylitis. TCRdb re-analysed the 5' RACE reads in MiXCR, keeping a single row per CDR3 protein. The sample carries about 340,000 distinct CDR3 sequences, about 15% recorded once. Sequencing used blood, either unsorted or a sorted T cell fraction (not recorded which). The source of these receptors is a male donor with ankylosing spondylitis or in good health (not recorded which). CDR3s include the opening cysteine and the closing phenylalanine or tryptophan. Each record gives: clone size, V gene, J gene, D gene, CDR3 DNA, CDR3 protein. A D gene is named only where the DNA matches it firmly. For some rows the clone size is stated as once, few or many, or as a class when expanded; others skip it.

clone size: few; V gene: TRBV2; J gene: TRBJ1-1; D gene: .; CDR3 DNA: TGTGCCAGCGGGGCGGACAGTGAAGCTTTCTTT; CDR3 protein: CASGADSEAFF
clone size: few; V gene: TRBV18; J gene: TRBJ2-1; D gene: .; CDR3 DNA: TGTGCCAGCTCATTTGGATCCACCCGCAATGAGCAGTTCTTC; CDR3 protein: CASSFGSTRNEQFF
clone size: .; V gene: TRBV7-7; J gene: TRBJ2-5; D gene: .; CDR3 DNA: TGTGCCAGCAGCTTAGAGGCAACCTCTAGGGAGACCCAGTACTTC; CDR3 protein: CASSLEATSRETQYF
clone size: .; V gene: TRBV6-2/TRBV6-3; J gene: TRBJ2-7; D gene: TRBD1; CDR3 DNA: TGTGCCAGCAGGTCAGGACAGGGGCACTACGTCTACGAGCAGTACTTC; CDR3 protein: CASRSGQGHYVYEQYF
clone size: .; V gene: TRBV12-3/TRBV12-4; J gene: TRBJ2-7; D gene: TRBD1; CDR3 DNA: TGTGCCAGCAGTGATCTCGGGACAGGGGAGTACGAGCAGTACTTC; CDR3 protein: CASSDLGTGEYEQYF
clone size: few; V gene: TRBV7-2; J gene: TRBJ2-1; D gene: TRBD2; CDR3 DNA: TGTGCCAGCAGCTTTCGGACTAGCGGGGGTAAGAATGAGCAGTTCTTC; CDR3 protein: CASSFRTSGGKNEQFF
clone size: .; V gene: TRBV19; J gene: TRBJ2-3; D gene: .; CDR3 DNA: TGTGCCAGTAGTTCGGGCCGCTGGAATACGCAGTATTTT; CDR3 protein: CASSSGRWNTQYF
clone size: few; V gene: TRBV5-1; J gene: TRBJ2-7; D gene: .; CDR3 DNA: TGCGCCAGCAGCTTGGGGCTGTCTCCCTTTGACTACGAGCAGTACTTC; CDR3 protein: CASSLGLSPFDYEQYF
clone size: .; V gene: TRBV6-2/TRBV6-3; J gene: TRBJ2-5; D gene: .; CDR3 DNA: TGTGCCAGCAGCCGTGAGACCTGGACAACGCGAGAGACCCAGTACTTC; CDR3 protein: CASSRETWTTRETQYF
clone size: .; V gene: TRBV12-3/TRBV12-4; J gene: TRBJ1-2; D gene: .; CDR3 DNA: TGTGCCAGCAGTTGGGGCGCTAACTATGGCTACACCTTC; CDR3 protein: CASSWGANYGYTF
clone size: .; V gene: TRBV12-3/TRBV12-4; J gene: TRBJ2-3; D gene: TRBD2; CDR3 DNA: TGTGCCAGCAGTTTTCTAGCGGGGCAAGATACGCAGTATTTT; CDR3 protein: CASSFLAGQDTQYF
clone size: few; V gene: TRBV4-2; J gene: TRBJ2-7; D gene: .; CDR3 DNA: TGTGCCAGCAGCCCCACTAGTCCTTACTCCTACGAGCAGTACTTC; CDR3 protein: CASSPTSPYSYEQYF
clone size: many; V gene: TRBV12-3/TRBV12-4; J gene: TRBJ2-7; D gene: TRBD1; CDR3 DNA: TGTGCCAGCAGACGGAGACAGGGCAGTGGGTACGAGCAGTACTTC; CDR3 protein: CASRRRQGSGYEQYF
clone size: .; V gene: TRBV5-5; J gene: TRBJ2-2; D gene: .; CDR3 DNA: TGTGCCAGCAGGCGGGCTAGCAGCAACACCGGGGAGCTGTTTTTT; CDR3 protein: CASRRASSNTGELFF
clone size: .; V gene: TRBV7-9; J gene: TRBJ2-1; D gene: .; CDR3 DNA: TGTGCCAGTACCCCGGACAGAAGGGAGCAGTTCTTC; CDR3 protein: CASTPDRREQFF
clone size: few; V gene: TRBV4-1; J gene: TRBJ2-3; D gene: TRBD2; CDR3 DNA: TGCGCCAGCAGCCAAGATATCCCCGGACTAGCGGGATTCACAGATACGCAGTATTTT; CDR3 protein: CASSQDIPGLAGFTDTQYF
clone size: .; V gene: TRBV5-1; J gene: TRBJ2-5; D gene: TRBD2; CDR3 DNA: TGCGCCAGCAGCTTGCCTCCTAGCGGGGGGAGTCGTGAGACCCAGTACTTC; CDR3 protein: CASSLPPSGGSRETQYF
clone size: once; V gene: TRBV4-2; J gene: TRBJ2-1; D gene: .; CDR3 DNA: TGTGCCAGCAGCCCCAGCTGGGGTGGGTTTAATGAGCAGTTCTTC; CDR3 protein: CASSPSWGGFNEQFF
clone size: few; V gene: TRBV20-1; J gene: TRBJ1-1; D gene: TRBD1; CDR3 DNA: TGCAGTGCTGGGACAGGTCCCACTGAAGCTTTCTTT; CDR3 protein: CSAGTGPTEAFF
clone size: medium-sized; V gene: TRBV29-1; J gene: TRBJ2-1; D gene: TRBD2; CDR3 DNA: TGCAGCGTTATTTTAGCGGGAGGGAGCTCCTACAATGAGCAGTTCTTC; CDR3 protein: CSVILAGGSSYNEQFF
clone size: many; V gene: TRBV20-1; J gene: TRBJ2-5; D gene: .; CDR3 DNA: TGCAGTGCTAGACCCCAGGAAGAGACCCAGTACTTC; CDR3 protein: CSARPQEETQYF
clone size: .; V gene: TRBV5-1; J gene: TRBJ2-2; D gene: TRBD2; CDR3 DNA: TGCGCCAGCAGCCGTGGAGCGGGGGGGAACACCGGGGAGCTGTTTTTT; CDR3 protein: CASSRGAGGNTGELFF
clone size: many; V gene: TRBV5-1; J gene: TRBJ2-2; D gene: .; CDR3 DNA: TGCGCCAGCAGCTCCCGGTCTAGCAGCAACACCGGGGAGCTGTTTTTT; CDR3 protein: CASSSRSSSNTGELFF
clone size: .; V gene: TRBV6-1; J gene: TRBJ1-2; D gene: .; CDR3 DNA: TGTGCCAGCAGTGAAGGAGCCTATGGCTACACCTTC; CDR3 protein: CASSEGAYGYTF
clone size: .; V gene: TRBV2; J gene: TRBJ2-5; D gene: .; CDR3 DNA: TGTGCCAGCAGTGAGATCTCTCGAGAGACCCAGTACTTC; CDR3 protein: CASSEISRETQYF
clone size: .; V gene: TRBV10-2; J gene: TRBJ2-6; D gene: TRBD1; CDR3 DNA: TGCGCCAGCAGCCGAATCCCGGGACAGGGGGGTACAGCTGGGGCCAACGTCCTGACTTTC; CDR3 protein: CASSRIPGQGGTAGANVLTF
clone size: .; V gene: TRBV20-1; J gene: TRBJ2-7; D gene: .; CDR3 DNA: TGCAGTGCTATTCCAGAAAGAACTTCCTACGAGCAGTACTTC; CDR3 protein: CSAIPERTSYEQYF
clone size: .; V gene: TRBV9; J gene: TRBJ2-1; D gene: TRBD1; CDR3 DNA: TGTGCCAGCAGCGCATACACAGGGGAAAATTGGAATGAGCAGTTCTTC; CDR3 protein: CASSAYTGENWNEQFF
clone size: few; V gene: TRBV5-1; J gene: TRBJ1-1; D gene: TRBD1; CDR3 DNA: TGCGCCAGCAGCTTGGCGGGACAGAGGGCACTTGAAGCTTTCTTT; CDR3 protein: CASSLAGQRALEAFF
clone size: few; V gene: TRBV9; J gene: TRBJ2-1; D gene: TRBD2; CDR3 DNA: TGTGCCAGCAGCGGTTATAGCGGGGCATACGGGGATGAGCAGTTCTTC; CDR3 protein: CASSGYSGAYGDEQFF
clone size: few; V gene: TRBV20-1; J gene: TRBJ2-1; D gene: .; CDR3 DNA: TGCAGTCTGAAGGGCCGGGTCTACAATGAGCAGTTCTTC; CDR3 protein: CSLKGRVYNEQFF
clone size: .; V gene: TRBV6-1; J gene: TRBJ1-1; D gene: .; CDR3 DNA: TGTGCCAGCAGTACCAATAGCCGTAGCACTGAAGCTTTCTTT; CDR3 protein: CASSTNSRSTEAFF
clone size: .; V gene: TRBV9; J gene: TRBJ2-3; D gene: TRBD2; CDR3 DNA: TGTGCCAGCAGCGTAGGAGGGCTAGCGGGAGTTGGTACGCAGTATTTT; CDR3 protein: CASSVGGLAGVGTQYF
clone size: few; V gene: TRBV4-1; J gene: TRBJ2-7; D gene: TRBD2; CDR3 DNA: TGCGCCAGCAGCCTCCACATTAGCGGCGGGAGCTCCTACGAGCAGTACTTC; CDR3 protein: CASSLHISGGSSYEQYF
clone size: .; V gene: TRBV6-1; J gene: TRBJ2-6; D gene: .; CDR3 DNA: TGTGCCAGCAGACTAAACTTCGGAGCTGGGGCCAACGTCCTGACTTTC; CDR3 protein: CASRLNFGAGANVLTF
clone size: many; V gene: TRBV12-3/TRBV12-4; J gene: TRBJ1-3; D gene: TRBD1; CDR3 DNA: TGTGCCAGTTTTCCCGGGACAGGGGCTTATGGAAACACCATATATTTT; CDR3 protein: CASFPGTGAYGNTIYF
clone size: .; V gene: TRBV11-3; J gene: TRBJ2-5; D gene: .; CDR3 DNA: TGTGCCAGCAGCCGAGGGGTCCAAGAGACCCAGTACTTC; CDR3 protein: CASSRGVQETQYF
clone size: .; V gene: TRBV9; J gene: TRBJ1-1; D gene: .; CDR3 DNA: TGTGCCAGCAGCCCGTCTGGGCAGGCCACTGAAGCTTTCTTT; CDR3 protein: CASSPSGQATEAFF
clone size: many; V gene: TRBV29-1; J gene: TRBJ2-2; D gene: TRBD1; CDR3 DNA: TGCAGCGTTGAACGGACAGGGGCCGGGGAGCTGTTTTTT; CDR3 protein: CSVERTGAGELFF
clone size: .; V gene: TRBV10-3; J gene: TRBJ2-7; D gene: TRBD1; CDR3 DNA: TGTGCCAGCAAGTGGGACAGGCGAACCTACGAGCAGTACTTC; CDR3 protein: CASKWDRRTYEQYF
clone size: .; V gene: TRBV7-2; J gene: TRBJ2-5; D gene: .; CDR3 DNA: TGTGCCAGCAGCCCCCATAGGGGAATAGAGACCCAGTACTTC; CDR3 protein: CASSPHRGIETQYF
clone size: .; V gene: TRBV18; J gene: TRBJ1-1; D gene: .; CDR3 DNA: TGTGCCAGCTCACCACTGGGCGGGGACACTGAAGCTTTCTTT; CDR3 protein: CASSPLGGDTEAFF
clone size: many; V gene: TRBV5-1; J gene: TRBJ1-5; D gene: .; CDR3 DNA: TGCGCCAGCAGCTTGGACGGGGGCAATCAGCCCCAGCATTTT; CDR3 protein: CASSLDGGNQPQHF
clone size: .; V gene: TRBV3-1; J gene: TRBJ2-7; D gene: TRBD2; CDR3 DNA: TGTGCCAGCAGCCAAGGTATCAGACTAGCGGGACACGAGCAGTACTTC; CDR3 protein: CASSQGIRLAGHEQYF
clone size: many; V gene: TRBV2; J gene: TRBJ2-1; D gene: .; CDR3 DNA: TGTGCCAGCAGTGTATCCGGGGGTGGTGAGCAGTTCTTC; CDR3 protein: CASSVSGGGEQFF
clone size: .; V gene: TRBV12-3/TRBV12-4; J gene: TRBJ2-3; D gene: TRBD2; CDR3 DNA: TGTGCCAGCAGTCTAAGCGGGGGGTCAGATACGCAGTATTTT; CDR3 protein: CASSLSGGSDTQYF
clone size: few; V gene: TRBV7-8; J gene: TRBJ2-5; D gene: .; CDR3 DNA: TGTGCCAGCAGCACAGGGTTTTCGGAGACCCAGTACTTC; CDR3 protein: CASSTGFSETQYF
clone size: .; V gene: TRBV2; J gene: TRBJ2-4; D gene: .; CDR3 DNA: TGTGCCAGCAAAACGAACGGGCTAGCCAAAAACATTCAGTACTTC; CDR3 protein: CASKTNGLAKNIQYF
clone size: many; V gene: TRBV5-1; J gene: TRBJ2-2; D gene: TRBD1; CDR3 DNA: TGCGCCAGCAGCTTGGGACAGGGGAACACCGGGGAGCTGTTTTTT; CDR3 protein: CASSLGQGNTGELFF
clone size: many; V gene: TRBV10-3; J gene: TRBJ2-1; D gene: TRBD2; CDR3 DNA: TGTGCCATCAGTCTGAGGCGGGAGGGGAATGAGCAGTTCTTC; CDR3 protein: CAISLRREGNEQFF
clone size: few; V gene: TRBV29-1; J gene: TRBJ2-1; D gene: TRBD1; CDR3 DNA: TGCAGCGTTAAGGACAGGGGAGATCACAATGAGCAGTTCTTC; CDR3 protein: CSVKDRGDHNEQFF
clone size: many; V gene: TRBV11-1; J gene: TRBJ2-1; D gene: TRBD2; CDR3 DNA: TGTGCCAGCACCATACGGACTAGCGGGCGTTACAATGAGCAGTTCTTC; CDR3 protein: CASTIRTSGRYNEQFF
clone size: .; V gene: TRBV27; J gene: TRBJ2-7; D gene: TRBD1; CDR3 DNA: TGTGCCAGCAGTTTTTTGGACAGGCGATACGAGCAGTACTTC; CDR3 protein: CASSFLDRRYEQYF